This TCR beta chain appears in the sequencing data of a study of blood T cell repertoires in COVID-19. Study in general: Samples representing acute and convalescent COVID-19 were sourced from the United States, Italy and Spain.

Profiling relied on immunoSEQ multiplex PCR, and the TCRdb table lists in-frame clones only, not all of them. This table holds 40,000 to 45,000 clones, roughly 71% found once. This clone was seen more than once but under ten times. The CDR3 has 15 residues. V trimming: 2 bases; J trimming: 2 bases; junction bases outside the gene matches: 3. Germline loops: CDR1 KGHSH, CDR2 LQKENI. The sample taken for sequencing was peripheral blood. V usage is TRBV18 and J usage is TRBJ2-1; 7 bases line up with TRBD2. The TCR sequence derives from a man older than 75 with acute or convalescent COVID-19. The CDR3 spells CASSPAGVTYNEQFF. CDR3 nucleotides: TGTGCCAGCTCACCAGCGGGAGTAACCTACAATGAGCAGTTCTTC.